One sample yielded the 19 T cell receptor beta chains listed below, sequenced in a study of long-term antiretroviral therapy in people with HIV. The run of the v3.0 immunoSEQ assay was at survey level. TCRdb's table, derived via immunoSEQ multiplex PCR, lists solely in-frame clones and lacks some. The top ten clones hold about 8.3% of a sample with about 21,000 clones, about nine tenths of them seen once. Sequenced material: unsorted PBMCs, taken 0.2 years before starting antiretroviral therapy. These receptors all stem from a man aged 18 to 30 with HIV.

Only a few counts were recorded for this clone. V is TRBV25-1 and J is TRBJ1-2; D may be TRBD1 (6 bases). This CDR3 is 12 amino acids long. Looked up from germline, CDR1 is MGHDK and CDR2 is SYGVNS. Trimming cost V 4 bases and J 6 bases, with 9 bases left between them. The DNA for the CDR3 is TGTGCCAGCAGTGGCCGGACAGATGGCTACACCTTC. Amino acids: CASSGRTDGYTF.

The chain couples TRBV6-5 to TRBJ2-5; D not certain. The CDR3 totals 14 residues. Germline loops: CDR1 MNHEY, CDR2 SVGAGI. The V end was cut by 0 bases, the J end by 5 bases, with 10 bases between. The CDR3 nucleotides read TGTGCCAGCAGTTACTCTTCTGGGTTGGAGACCCAGTACTTC. Translating it yields CASSYSSGLETQYF.

This clone has only one observation. This sequence joins TRBV27 and TRBJ2-2; 7 nucleotides line up with TRBD2. The junction had 5 bases not matched to a gene; V was cut back by 1 base and J by 3 bases. Germline assignment: CDR1 MNHEY and CDR2 SMNVEV (reference sequence). This CDR3 has 16 amino acids. CDR3 nucleotides: TGTGCCAGCAGTTTATGGGCGGGAGCGGACACCGGGGAGCTGTTTTTT. As protein: CASSLWAGADTGELFF.

The chain uses TRBV11-2 and TRBJ1-1; no clear D. Germline values: CDR1 SGHAT, CDR2 FQNNGV. Trimming removed 6 bases at V and 3 bases at J, with 17 bases between. This CDR3 region has 15 residues. The CDR3 DNA sequence: TGTGCCAGCAGATACGCGGGGTCCGGGTACACTGAAGCTTTCTTT. Translated, it gives CASRYAGSGYTEAFF.

The rearrangement joins TRBV2 to TRBJ1-2; 7 nucleotides align to TRBD1. Germline V CDR1 and CDR2: SNHLY, FYNNEI. The junction had 4 bases not matched to a gene; V was cut back by 1 base and J by 5 bases. The CDR3 loop spans 14 amino acids. The CDR3 protein is CASSEGGTEYGYTF. The CDR3 bases are TGTGCCAGCAGTGAAGGGGGGACAGAATATGGCTACACCTTC.

The genes are TRBV2 and TRBJ1-1; 7 bases fit TRBD1. This CDR3 region has 14 residues. The V gene's germline CDR1 is SNHLY and CDR2 FYNNEI. V gave up 3 bases and J gave up 7 bases; unmatched junction bases: 8. This CDR3 reads CASSDDRETFEAFF. CDR3 sequence (DNA): TGTGCCAGCAGTGATGACAGGGAGACCTTTGAAGCTTTCTTT.

The chain recombines TRBV30 with TRBJ1-4; the match to TRBD1 covers 9 bases. V trimming: 5 bases; J trimming: 10 bases; junction bases outside the gene matches: 11. Looked up from germline, CDR1 is GTSNPN and CDR2 is SVGIG (reference sequence). The CDR3 consists of 14 residues. The CDR3 nucleotides read TGTGCCTGGGGCCCCGGGACAGGGTCTCGAAAACTGTTTTTT. It translates to CAWGPGTGSRKLFF.

CDR3 amino acids: CASSLGLPNTGELFF. The CDR3 nucleotides are TGTGCCAGCAGCTTGGGACTGCCCAACACCGGGGAGCTGTTTTTT. The chain couples TRBV11-1 to TRBJ2-2, with D tentatively TRBD2 (6 bases). Trimming removed 3 bases at V and 2 bases at J, with 10 bases between. The V gene's germline CDR1 is SGHAT and CDR2 FQDESV (reference sequence). This CDR3 region has 15 residues.

The chain is built from TRBV7-8 and TRBJ1-1, with a tentative D call TRBD1 (5 bases). The length of the CDR3 is 16 residues. The V gene lost 2 bases and the J gene lost 7 bases, with 20 bases spanning the gap. Germline CDR1 SGHVS, CDR2 FQNEAQ. The CDR3 DNA reads as TGTGCCAGCAGCTTAAAGACCCCGAGCCCAGGGATTGAAGCTTTCTTT. This sequence encodes CASSLKTPSPGIEAFF.

There are a few counts of this clone. The chain links TRBV13 to TRBJ2-1; maybe TRBD2 (5 bases). From germline, CDR1 is PRHDT and CDR2 FYEKMQ (reference sequence). This CDR3 has 14 amino acids. V was pared by 5 bases and J by 6 bases, with 14 bases between. The CDR3 region has the DNA TGTGCCAGCAGCGCCCAAACGGGATTCAATGAGCAGTTCTTC. Its translation: CASSAQTGFNEQFF.

This clone has only one observation. The chain combines TRBV7-2 with TRBJ1-1, with TRBD1 matching over 9 bases. Trimming cost V 2 bases and J 4 bases; bases outside gene matches: 5. The CDR3 totals 15 residues. Looked up from germline, CDR1 is SGHTA and CDR2 is FQGNSA. CDR3 loop: CASSLFVTGGTEAFF. CDR3 in DNA: TGTGCCAGCAGCTTATTCGTGACAGGGGGCACTGAAGCTTTCTTT.

This clone was seen once. The V and J genes are TRBV5-1 and TRBJ2-5; the match to TRBD2 covers 12 bases. In germline, CDR1 is SGHRS, CDR2 YFSETQ. J gave up 1 base and V 5 bases, and 6 bases lay outside the gene matches. The CDR3 sequence is 16 residues long. CDR3 coding DNA: TGCGCCAGCAGTAAAGGACTAGCGGGAACCCAAGAGACCCAGTACTTC. Its translation is CASSKGLAGTQETQYF.

The chain combines TRBV18 with TRBJ2-7; 9 bases fit TRBD1. This CDR3 has 16 amino acids. Germline lookup yields CDR1 KGHSH and CDR2 LQKENI. J was trimmed by 1 base and V by 0 bases; bases with no gene match: 4. The CDR3 region is CASSPPRTGVSYEQYF. DNA of the CDR3: TGTGCCAGCTCACCACCGCGGACAGGGGTTTCCTACGAGCAGTACTTC.

J is TRBJ2-7 and V is TRBV5-5, with TRBD2 matching over 10 bases. With V trimmed by 0 bases and J by 7 bases, 7 bases remained unmatched. CDR3 length: 15 amino acids. Germline CDR1 and CDR2: SGHKS and YYEKEE (reference sequence). In DNA form, the CDR3 reads TGTGCCAGCAGCTTGGATCCTAGCGGGAGTTGGGAGCAGTACTTC. Its protein is CASSLDPSGSWEQYF. Full variable domain (rest looked up from reference TRBV5-5 and TRBJ2-7): DAGVTQSPTHLIKTRGQQVTLRCSPISGHKSVSWYQQVLGQGPQFIFQYYEKEERGRGNFPDRFSARQFPNYSSELNVNALLLGDSALYLCASSLDPSGSWEQYFGPGTRLTVT.

This sequence joins TRBV9 and TRBJ1-2, with 9 positions matching TRBD1. Germline CDR1 reads SGDLS; CDR2 reads YYNGEE. The CDR3 covers 16 residues. The J segment lost 4 bases and the V segment lost 3 bases, leaving 10 bases of the junction unmatched. As DNA, the CDR3 is TGTGCCAGCAGCGCCGGGACAGGGACGCCGACCTATGGCTACACCTTC. Translated: CASSAGTGTPTYGYTF.

The CDR3 nucleotides are TGTGCCAGCAGTGCCCTCTTGGGTCATTACGAGCAGTACTTC. Protein sequence: CASSALLGHYEQYF. The V gene is TRBV27, the J gene TRBJ2-7; D is undetermined. The CDR3 totals 14 residues. Trimming pared 5 bases from V and 4 bases from J, leaving 15 bases between. Looked up from germline, CDR1 is MNHEY and CDR2 is SMNVEV (reference sequence).

This clone was seen only a few times. The chain recombines TRBV13 with TRBJ2-2, with D unresolved. With 3 bases removed from V and 7 bases from J, the gap between germline ends came to 9 bases. Per the germline V gene, CDR1 is PRHDT and CDR2 is FYEKMQ (reference sequence). This CDR3 is 13 amino acids long. CDR3 sequence: CASSLEGGGELFF. CDR3 in DNA: TGTGCCAGCAGCTTGGAAGGTGGCGGGGAGCTGTTTTTT.

The V and J genes are TRBV2 and TRBJ1-3; D remains unclear. This CDR3 is built from 12 residues. Germline CDR1 reads SNHLY; CDR2 reads FYNNEI. V gave up 7 bases and J gave up 3 bases, with 7 bases separating them. This CDR3 is CASTTFGNTIYF. The CDR3 bases are TGTGCCAGCACGACATTTGGAAACACCATATATTTT. Full variable domain (rest looked up from reference TRBV2 and TRBJ1-3): EPEVTQTPSHQVTQMGQEVILRCVPISNHLYFYWYRQILGQKVEFLVSFYNNEISEKSEIFDDQFSVERPDGSNFTLKIRSTKLEDSAMYFCASTTFGNTIYFGEGSWLTVV.

V and J are TRBV7-6 and TRBJ2-3; D perhaps matches TRBD2 (6 bases). The V gene's germline CDR1 is SGHVS and CDR2 FNYEAQ. The V end lost 1 base, the J end lost 7 bases, and 24 bases lay between the germline ends. The CDR3 is 18 residues long. Here the CDR3 reads CASSLEGGAVGTLNTQYF. In nucleotides, the CDR3 is TGTGCCAGCAGCTTAGAAGGAGGGGCCGTCGGTACACTTAATACGCAGTATTTT.